This record looks at one T cell receptor (beta chain) sequence and its context. As yet, its antigen is unknown. The CDR3 sequence is 18 residues long. V dropped 3 bases and J dropped 0; count of bases not matched to a gene: 9. Germline V CDR1 and CDR2: LGHDT, YNNKEL (reference sequence). Generated by immunoSEQ multiplex PCR, the TCRdb table keeps only in-frame clones and is missing some. The table includes 30,000 to 40,000 clones, more than 70% detected once. This entry comes from a study of T cells in tumors after PD-1 blockade. Study at large: Patients had no prior checkpoint blockade, systemic immunosuppressants, or anti-cancer therapy within 4 weeks. Patients received pembrolizumab 200 mg every 3 weeks or cemiplimab 350 mg every 2 weeks. Daily vismodegib 150 mg continued in a subset of anti-PD-1-treated patients.

Findings of the study overall: About 41% of tumor TCR clonotypes were also found in blood.

This receptor was obtained from a human donor with basal cell carcinoma. This chain connects TRBV3-1 (or the pseudogene TRBV3-2) to TRBJ1-5; 9 bases agree with TRBD1. Sequencing used PBMCs, obtained before anti-PD-1 treatment. The CDR3: CASSQVSGTGSSNQPQHF. CDR3 DNA sequence: TGTGCCAGCAGCCAGGTAAGCGGGACAGGGAGTAGCAATCAGCCCCAGCATTTT.